One and the same sample provided the 9 T cell receptor beta chains below, sequenced in a study of multiple sclerosis patients with progressive multifocal leukoencephalopathy. TCRdb's copy holds only in-frame clones and misses some; the assay was immunoSEQ multiplex PCR. The data contain fewer than 35,000 clones, approximately 84% of them singletons. Stated time point: time of PML onset. This sample comprised PBMCs, obtained from a patient treated with natalizumab. The receptors shown here come from a human donor with progressive multifocal leukoencephalopathy.

CDR3 loop: CASSIGGAEDYGYTF. In DNA, the CDR3 is TGTGCCAGTAGTATAGGTGGGGCCGAGGACTATGGCTACACCTTC. The chain is built from TRBV19 and TRBJ1-2; D perhaps matches TRBD1 (5 bases). CDR3 length equals 15 residues. CDR1 LNHDA and CDR2 SQIVND come from the germline V gene (reference sequence). Trimming took off 1 base at V and 3 bases at J, with 12 bases between the two ends.

The gene calls are TRBV27 and TRBJ1-5; D is uncertain. This CDR3 comprises 15 residues. Germline V lookup: CDR1 MNHEY, CDR2 SMNVEV (reference sequence). V gave up 3 bases and J gave up 0 bases, with 9 bases separating them. DNA for the CDR3: TGTGCCAGCAGTTTCCAGGCGTCTAGCAATCAGCCCCAGCATTTT. Protein: CASSFQASSNQPQHF.

This chain links TRBV6-5 with TRBJ1-2, with D possibly matching TRBD1 (6 bases). V lost 5 bases to trimming and J lost 8 bases, with 18 bases between them. CDR1 is MNHEY, CDR2 SVGAGI, per germline. The CDR3 totals 14 residues. This chain's CDR3 is CASSTGTSLGGYTF. The CDR3 nucleotides read TGTGCCAGCAGTACAGGGACCTCCCTCGGGGGCTACACCTTC.

For this clone: The limits of the CDR3 on the DNA are not certain, so only TCRdb's listed CDR3 is given. The V gene is TRBV5-1, the J gene TRBJ1-4. CDR1 and CDR2 from the germline V gene are SGHRS and YFSETQ. The CDR3 contains 14 residues when both ends are counted. The CDR3 loop is CASTRAQLMKNCFF.

CDR3 nucleotide sequence: TGTGCCAGCTCACCACAACCGGGGGGCCTAGGGGCCACTGAAGCTTTCTTT. It codes for CASSPQPGGLGATEAFF. The V call is TRBV18, the J call TRBJ1-1; D is perhaps TRBD1 (6 bases). CDR3 length equals 17 residues. V was pared by 1 base and J by 4 bases, with 19 bases between. Germline V gene sequence: CDR1 KGHSH, CDR2 LQKENI.

This chain connects TRBV2 to TRBJ2-1; 7 bases agree with TRBD1. V was pared by 6 bases and J by 6 bases, with 2 bases of the junction left unmatched. The CDR3 is made up of 12 amino acids. Germline CDR1 and CDR2: SNHLY and FYNNEI. The CDR3 reads CASRTGPNEQFF. The CDR3 bases are TGTGCCAGCAGGACAGGGCCCAATGAGCAGTTCTTC.

In the case of this clone: Other DNA sequences within the sample encode an identical CDR3. The chain couples TRBV7-9 to TRBJ2-7; D tentatively reads TRBD1 or TRBD2 (5 bases each). The V and J ends lost 5 bases and 3 bases respectively, with 11 bases between them. The CDR3 spans 13 residues. The germline V gene encodes CDR1 SEHNR and CDR2 FQNEAQ (reference sequence). In DNA, the CDR3 is TGTGCCAGCAGCCTGGGACGAAACTACGAGCAGTACTTC. It specifies CASSLGRNYEQYF.

The V and J genes are TRBV6-5 and TRBJ2-7; D might be TRBD1 (6 bases). The V and J ends lost 6 bases and 5 bases respectively, with 17 bases between them. Germline V gene lookup returns CDR1 MNHEY and CDR2 SVGAGI. This CDR3 region has 14 residues. CDR3 amino acids: CASSGRSKGDEQYF. The CDR3 DNA is TGTGCCAGCAGCGGGCGATCTAAGGGGGACGAGCAGTACTTC.

The V call is TRBV7-2, the J call TRBJ2-5, with TRBD1 matching over 7 bases. The J call may be incorrect, as the DNA end agrees better with TRBJ2-7. The CDR3 extends over 15 amino acids. Germline lookup yields CDR1 SGHTA and CDR2 FQGNSA. This CDR3 is CASSPSTGSSYEQYF. The CDR3 DNA is TGTGCCAGCAGCCCCTCGACAGGGAGCTCCTACGAGCAGTACTTC.